This T cell receptor (beta chain) is drawn from a study of molecular identifiers for immune sequencing clone quantification. The sample holds a few counts of this clonotype. The target antigen is unknown. Study results and caveats: In cases of identical TCR molecules sharing a barcode, highly expanded clone sizes could be underestimated.

TCRdb passed the PCR reads through MiXCR, listing each CDR3 protein once. The sample carries around 460,000 distinct CDR3 sequences, about 26% recorded once. Germline CDR1 SGHKS, CDR2 YYEKEE (reference sequence). This CDR3 comprises 14 residues. V gave up 4 bases and J gave up 3 bases, with 14 bases separating them. Material for sequencing was naive CD8+ T cells from blood, with Jurkat cell RNA spiked in. Subset given: FACS-sorted CD8+CD4-CCR7+CD45RA+ naive T cells. The rearrangement joins TRBV5-5 to TRBJ2-7; D call uncertain. The source is a human donor in good health. Some libraries in this study had Jurkat cell RNA spiked in. The DNA of the CDR3 is TGTGCCAGCAGCACATCATGGGGTGACTACGAGCAGTACTTC. Its translation is CASSTSWGDYEQYF.